The 27 T cell receptor beta chains listed next were all sequenced from one sample in a study of T cells in localized non-small cell lung cancer. Some clones are missing from TCRdb's copy, which holds only in-frame ones; the method was immunoSEQ multiplex PCR. This table has roughly 72,000 clones, roughly nine tenths appearing once. Sequencing used peripheral blood, obtained before any cancer treatment. These receptors were obtained from a male donor aged 60 or over with stage III squamous cell lung carcinoma.

J is TRBJ2-1 and V is TRBV9; no reliable D call. V was pared by 4 bases and J by 4 bases, with 15 bases between. Looked up from germline, CDR1 is SGDLS and CDR2 is YYNGEE. The CDR3 length is 15 residues. CDR3 nucleotides: TGTGCCAGCAGCACCGGAGCAGCCAAGTACAATGAGCAGTTCTTC. Translating it yields CASSTGAAKYNEQFF.

This clone has more than one count but fewer than ten. This chain uses TRBV19 with TRBJ1-5; TRBD1 matches 7 bases. Germline V gene data show CDR1 as LNHDA and CDR2 as SQIVND (reference sequence). The CDR3 has 15 amino acids. The junction had 4 bases not matched to a gene; V was cut back by 4 bases and J by 1 base. This chain's CDR3 is CASSKQGTSNQPQHF. The DNA for the CDR3 is TGTGCCAGTAGTAAACAGGGGACGAGCAATCAGCCCCAGCATTTT.

The V call is TRBV30, the J call TRBJ1-5, with D unresolved. This CDR3 region has 13 residues. CDR1 and CDR2 from the germline V gene are GTSNPN and SVGIG (reference sequence). The ends were cut back, 1 base at V and 4 bases at J, with 8 bases in the middle. This CDR3 reads CAWSGQGNQPQHF. CDR3 bases: TGTGCCTGGAGTGGTCAAGGAAATCAGCCCCAGCATTTT.

The rearrangement links TRBV6-5 to TRBJ2-1; no firm D call. V lost 6 bases and J 3 bases, leaving 6 bases between the germline ends. Germline V gene data show CDR1 as MNHEY and CDR2 as SVGAGI. The length of the CDR3 is 12 residues. The CDR3 nucleotides are TGTGCCAGCAGAGGTTACTACAATGAGCAGTTCTTC. Encoded protein: CASRGYYNEQFF.

This clone came up once. The J gene is TRBJ2-3, the V gene TRBV14; D is unresolved. Looked up from germline, CDR1 is SGHDN and CDR2 is FVKESK. The CDR3 loop spans 14 amino acids. Trimming shortened V by 3 bases and J by 3 bases, and 10 bases separated the two germline ends. The CDR3 DNA sequence: TGTGCCAGCAGCCATCAGTCACGGACAGATACGCAGTATTTT. Its protein is CASSHQSRTDTQYF.

This sequence joins TRBV11-2 and TRBJ2-2; the D is unclear. CDR1 is SGHAT, CDR2 FQNNGV, per germline. The CDR3 loop spans 14 amino acids. V lost 4 bases and J 4 bases, leaving 10 bases between the germline ends. CDR3 residues: CASSSVRGTGELFF. The CDR3 coding sequence is TGTGCCAGCAGCTCGGTTAGAGGCACCGGGGAGCTGTTTTTT.

The V gene is TRBV5-1, the J gene TRBJ2-2; D may correspond to TRBD1 or TRBD2 (6 bases each). Germline lookup yields CDR1 SGHRS and CDR2 YFSETQ. V lost 5 bases and J 6 bases, leaving 17 bases between the germline ends. The CDR3 length is 15 residues. The CDR3 is CASRMAARGAGELFF. In nucleotides, the CDR3 is TGCGCCAGCAGGATGGCAGCGAGGGGGGCCGGGGAGCTGTTTTTT. Filled out from reference TRBV5-1 and TRBJ2-2, the complete variable domain reads KAGVTQTPRYLIKTRGQQVTLSCSPISGHRSVSWYQQTPGQGLQFLFEYFSETQRNKGNFPGRFSGRQFSNSRSEMNVSTLELGDSALYLCASRMAARGAGELFFGEGSRLTVL.

The rearrangement joins TRBV5-4 to TRBJ1-2, with 10 bases lining up with TRBD1. The junction had 11 bases not matched to a gene; V was cut back by 10 bases and J by 8 bases. CDR1 is SGHNT and CDR2 is YYREEE in the germline V gene (reference sequence). The CDR3 extends over 13 amino acids. In nucleotides, the CDR3 is TGTGCCCAAGGGGACAGGGGTCGGGGGGGCTACACCTTC. Translation gives CAQGDRGRGGYTF.

This chain links TRBV2 with TRBJ1-1, with no clear D. Germline V gene data show CDR1 as SNHLY and CDR2 as FYNNEI. V lost 1 base, J lost 9 bases, and 12 bases lay in between. The CDR3 is 13 amino acids. CDR3 DNA sequence: TGTGCCAGCAGTGAAGAATTGAGGTTACAAGCTTTCTTT. This sequence encodes CASSEELRLQAFF.

The chain couples TRBV4-2 to TRBJ1-4; the D is unclear. Per the germline V gene, CDR1 is LGHNA and CDR2 is YNFKEQ. The CDR3 is 15 amino acids. Trimming left V 3 bases short and J 3 bases short, with 11 bases between. Here the CDR3 reads CASSHPLGSNEKLFF. As DNA, the CDR3 is TGTGCCAGCAGCCACCCGTTGGGATCTAATGAAAAACTGTTTTTT.

This clone showed up just once. The chain employs TRBV18 and TRBJ1-1; D uncertain. The germline CDR1 and CDR2 sequences are KGHSH and LQKENI. The CDR3 sequence is 15 residues long. Trimming cost V 0 bases and J 6 bases, with 14 bases left between them. The CDR3 nucleotides are TGTGCCAGCTCACCACCGTGGGCGGGGAAGGCTGAAGCTTTCTTT. This codes for CASSPPWAGKAEAFF.

The chain links TRBV2 to TRBJ1-4; D may be TRBD1 (5 bases). The germline CDR1 and CDR2 sequences are SNHLY and FYNNEI. Between the trimmed V and J ends, which lost 1 base and 8 bases, there was a span of 11 bases. This CDR3 contains 14 residues. DNA for the CDR3: TGTGCCAGCAGTGAAGGGGGGATCAGGGAAAAACTGTTTTTT. Translation: CASSEGGIREKLFF.

The J gene is TRBJ2-3, the V gene TRBV19; 7 bases match TRBD1. The CDR3 is 14 amino acids. CDR1 is LNHDA, CDR2 SQIVND, per germline (reference sequence). V lost 10 bases, J lost 4 bases, and 11 bases stayed unmatched. CDR3 sequence reads: CATQTGLGADTQYF. The CDR3 DNA reads TGTGCCACACAGACAGGGTTGGGCGCAGATACGCAGTATTTT.

By frequency in the sample, this clone is large. The chain joins TRBV7-9 to TRBJ1-3; the D is unclear. Germline CDR1 SEHNR, CDR2 FQNEAQ (reference sequence). Trimming took 4 bases from V and 2 from J, leaving 15 bases between them. This CDR3 comprises 16 residues. The CDR3 region is CASSSDRIGAGNTIYF. The CDR3 DNA follows: TGTGCCAGCAGCTCCGACCGAATCGGGGCTGGAAACACCATATATTTT.

The chain joins TRBV12-5 to TRBJ2-1, with 10 nucleotides matching TRBD1. The CDR3 is 14 amino acids. The V segment lost 3 bases and the J segment 5 bases; nucleotides outside the gene matches: 1. CDR1 and CDR2 (germline): LGHNT, FRNRAP. The CDR3 DNA is TGTGCTAGTGGTTTTGGGACAGGGGACAATGAGCAGTTCTTC. It yields the protein CASGFGTGDNEQFF. The full variable domain, with the rest looked up from reference TRBV12-5 and TRBJ2-1, is DARVTQTPRHKVTEMGQEVTMRCQPILGHNTVFWYRQTMMQGLELLAYFRNRAPLDDSGMPKDRFSAEMPDATLATLKIQPSEPRDSAVYFCASGFGTGDNEQFFGPGTRLTVL.

V gene TRBV5-8 combines with J gene TRBJ2-6; tentatively, D is TRBD1 or TRBD2 (6 bases each). The CDR3 covers 15 residues. CDR1 is SGHTS, CDR2 YDEGEE, per germline. V lost 6 bases, J lost 0 bases, and 10 bases lay in between. The CDR3 is CASTRGRSGANVLTF. As DNA, the CDR3 is TGTGCCAGCACCCGGGGGCGCTCTGGGGCCAACGTCCTGACTTTC.

This clone was counted once. The chain links TRBV7-8 to TRBJ1-6; weak D call: TRBD1 (5 bases). V was trimmed by 2 bases and J by 7 bases, leaving 18 bases between them. CDR3 size: 17 residues. CDR1 and CDR2 from the germline V gene are SGHVS and FQNEAQ. CDR3 DNA sequence: TGTGCCAGCAGCTTATTTTCCGGGGCCTCGCCCAATTCACCCCTCCACTTT. Encoded protein: CASSLFSGASPNSPLHF.

This chain uses TRBV25-1 with TRBJ1-6; D unclear. Germline V gives CDR1 MGHDK, CDR2 SYGVNS. Trimming took off 1 base at V and 12 bases at J, with 7 bases between the two ends. The CDR3 extends over 12 amino acids. The CDR3 coding sequence is TGTGCCAGCAGTGAATCCACAAAACCCCTCCACTTT. Translated: CASSESTKPLHF.

The V gene is TRBV9, the J gene TRBJ2-2; D not resolved. This CDR3 is built from 16 residues. Germline CDR1 is SGDLS and CDR2 is YYNGEE. V gave up 0 bases and J gave up 0 bases, with 9 bases separating them. CDR3 nucleotides: TGTGCCAGCAGCGTAGAGGTCCAGCCGAACACCGGGGAGCTGTTTTTT. Translated: CASSVEVQPNTGELFF.

This chain uses TRBV6-6 with TRBJ1-1; no firm D call. Trimming pared 5 bases from V and 8 bases from J, leaving 9 bases between. The CDR3 loop spans 11 amino acids. Germline-derived CDR1 and CDR2 are MNHNY and SVGAGI (reference sequence). CDR3 nucleotide sequence: TGTGCCAGCAGTGTCAAGGGAGAAGCTTTCTTT. Translated: CASSVKGEAFF.

J is TRBJ1-1 and V is TRBV28; D not resolved. The CDR3 contains 13 residues. Germline values: CDR1 MDHEN, CDR2 SYDVKM. V was shortened by 5 bases and J by 4 bases, with 11 bases between the two germline ends. CDR3 nucleotides: TGTGCCAGCAGTCCACTGCTATCCACTGAAGCTTTCTTT. Encoded protein: CASSPLLSTEAFF.

The genes are TRBV4-1 and TRBJ1-5; TRBD1 matches 7 bases. The ends lost 4 bases at V and 3 bases at J; junction bases unmatched: 9. Germline CDR1 and CDR2: MGHRA and YSYEKL. The CDR3 is made up of 16 amino acids. This CDR3 reads CASSPVGRGNNQPQHF. The DNA of the CDR3 is TGCGCCAGCAGCCCGGTAGGCAGGGGGAACAATCAGCCCCAGCATTTT.

This chain uses TRBV6-5 with TRBJ2-7; tentatively, D is TRBD1 (6 bases). CDR3 length: 13 residues. The V and J ends lost 2 bases and 10 bases respectively, with 15 bases between them. Germline assignment: CDR1 MNHEY and CDR2 SVGAGI. This CDR3 reads CASSYPGTHEQYV. The CDR3 coding sequence is TGTGCCAGCAGTTACCCCGGGACACATGAACAGTACGTC.

Remarks on this clone: Other nucleotide sequences in the sample specify the same CDR3. This sequence joins TRBV5-1 and TRBJ2-1; the match to TRBD2 covers 12 bases. Germline V CDR1 and CDR2: SGHRS, YFSETQ. The CDR3 is 15 amino acids. V trimming: 4 bases; J trimming: 4 bases; junction bases outside the gene matches: 3. As DNA, the CDR3 is TGCGCCAGCAGCCTAACTAGCGGGGGGTACAATGAGCAGTTCTTC. Protein sequence: CASSLTSGGYNEQFF.

The DNA for the CDR3 is TGTGCCAGCAGGAGGAATACAGACAGTTCCTACGAGCAGTACTTC. The encoded protein is CASRRNTDSSYEQYF. The gene calls are TRBV6-1 and TRBJ2-7, with a tentative D call TRBD1 (5 bases). The V gene lost 6 bases and the J gene lost 1 base, with 16 bases spanning the gap. Germline CDR1 is MNHNS and CDR2 is SASEGT. CDR3 length equals 15 residues.

This sequence joins TRBV6-5 and TRBJ1-6, with D unclear. The V end lost 5 bases, the J end lost 5 bases, and 10 bases lay between the germline ends. Looked up from germline, CDR1 is MNHEY and CDR2 is SVGAGI. The CDR3 extends over 14 amino acids. In DNA, the CDR3 is TGTGCCAGCAGTACAAGAAATAATAATTCACCCCTCCACTTT. It encodes CASSTRNNNSPLHF.

The chain recombines TRBV6-5 with TRBJ1-5; perhaps TRBD1 as D (5 bases). This CDR3 contains 15 residues. From germline, CDR1 is MNHEY and CDR2 SVGAGI. V lost 7 bases and J 3 bases, leaving 16 bases between the germline ends. DNA of the CDR3: TGTGCCAGCAAACCCCTCGGGACTCCCAATCAGCCCCAGCATTTT. Encoded protein: CASKPLGTPNQPQHF.